This T cell receptor (beta chain) was sequenced for a study of cytotoxic CD8 clonotypes in ibrutinib-treated CLL. Germline assignment: CDR1 MDHEN and CDR2 SYDVKM. V lost 6 bases and J 0 bases, leaving 15 bases between the germline ends. The CDR3 is 16 residues long. Cryopreserved PBMCs were the source of around 1.8 micrograms of genomic DNA, which went to TCR beta libraries. The protocol was immunoSEQ multiplex PCR, while the TCRdb copy is restricted to in-frame clones and leaves out a portion. The sample lists hundreds of thousands of clones; 70% were seen once. The V call is TRBV28, the J call TRBJ2-1; D remains unclear. The TCR was taken from a human donor with chronic lymphocytic leukemia. The sample here was PBMCs, taken after 24 months of ibrutinib treatment. The CDR3 DNA reads as TGTGCCAGCAGCGTCGCCGGGCCGAGCTCCTACAATGAGCAGTTCTTC. This translates into CASSVAGPSSYNEQFF.